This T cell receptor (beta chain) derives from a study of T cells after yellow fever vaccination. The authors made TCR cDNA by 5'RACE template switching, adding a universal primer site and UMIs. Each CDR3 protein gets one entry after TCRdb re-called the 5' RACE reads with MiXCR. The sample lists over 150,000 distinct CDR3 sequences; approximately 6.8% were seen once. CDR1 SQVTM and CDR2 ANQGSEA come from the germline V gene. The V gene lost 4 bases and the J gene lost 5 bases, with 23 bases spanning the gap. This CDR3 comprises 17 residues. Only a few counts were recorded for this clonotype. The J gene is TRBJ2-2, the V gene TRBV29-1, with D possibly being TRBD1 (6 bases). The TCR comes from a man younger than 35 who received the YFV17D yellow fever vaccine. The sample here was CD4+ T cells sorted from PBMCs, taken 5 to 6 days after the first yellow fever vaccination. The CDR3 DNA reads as TGCAGCGTTGGGCCCTCGGCAGGGGCCCCCAGGACCGGGGAGCTGTTTTTT. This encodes CSVGPSAGAPRTGELFF.